This T cell receptor (beta chain) was sequenced for a study of shared clonotypes between healthy human individuals. Assay used: immunoSEQ multiplex PCR; TCRdb lists only in-frame clones, some missing. The sample holds approximately 1,500,000 clones; 95% to 99% are singletons and the top ten take 0.4% to 0.55%. The V end lost 1 base, the J end lost 7 bases, and 7 bases lay between the germline ends. This CDR3 is built from 12 residues. Germline loops: CDR1 LNHDA, CDR2 SQIVND (reference sequence). The V gene is TRBV19, the J gene TRBJ1-1; D is unresolved. Sequencing was performed on naive CD4+ T cells sorted from blood. The subset was: CD45RA+ positively selected. The sequence was collected from a man between 25 and 39 years old in good health. CDR3 nucleotide sequence: TGTGCCAGTAGTATAGGTGTTAATGAAGCTTTCTTT. Its translation: CASSIGVNEAFF.